Following are 10 T cell receptor beta chains from one sample sequenced in a study of T cells in Graves' hyperthyroidism and ophthalmopathy. RNA transcripts gave rise to amplified TCR beta CDR3 regions. The primer set for the first-round RT-PCR of the TCR CDR3 was HTBI. TCRdb re-called the multiplex PCR reads with MiXCR, one entry per CDR3 protein. Of approximately 560,000 distinct CDR3 sequences in the sample, about 15% were seen once. Sequenced input: blood. The receptors were sampled from a woman in her 30s with Graves' hyperthyroidism.

This clonotype was picked up a small number of times. This chain links TRBV5-1 with TRBJ1-3; 8 bases are a match to TRBD1. The J segment lost 0 bases and the V segment lost 4 bases, leaving 6 bases of the junction unmatched. CDR3 length equals 16 residues. Germline V gene sequence: CDR1 SGHRS, CDR2 YFSETQ. DNA for the CDR3: TGCGCCAGCAGCGTTGGACAGGGTGACTCTGGAAACACCATATATTTT. Its protein product is CASSVGQGDSGNTIYF.

The DNA for the CDR3 is TGTGCCAGCAGTTACCCCCCCCCGGGGCTCGCCTTTCAGCCCCAGCATTTT. Translated, it gives CASSYPPPGLAFQPQHF. V gene TRBV28 combines with J gene TRBJ1-5, with D possibly TRBD1 on 5 matching bases. Germline V gene data show CDR1 as MDHEN and CDR2 as SYDVKM. CDR3 length equals 17 residues. The V end lost 4 bases, the J end lost 6 bases, and 22 bases lay between the germline ends.

This clonotype was counted only a few times. The chain carries TRBV18 and TRBJ1-2; TRBD1 matches at 8 bases. This CDR3 region has 15 residues. Germline loops: CDR1 KGHSH, CDR2 LQKENI. V lost 2 bases, J lost 4 bases, and 6 bases stayed unmatched. CDR3: CASSPLDRASYGYTF. CDR3 DNA: TGTGCCAGCTCACCATTGGACAGGGCCAGCTATGGCTACACCTTC.

This clonotype was recorded many times. The chain is built from TRBV24-1 and TRBJ2-1; TRBD2 matches at 12 bases. Germline V CDR1 and CDR2: KGHDR, SFDVKD. The CDR3 has 16 amino acids. V was pared by 4 bases and J by 2 bases, with 2 bases of the junction left unmatched. CDR3 amino acids: CATSELAGGPYNEQFF. As DNA, the CDR3 is TGTGCCACCAGTGAGCTAGCGGGAGGGCCCTACAATGAGCAGTTCTTC.

This clonotype was observed at least ten times. The genes are TRBV30 and TRBJ1-2; TRBD1 might be the D (5 bases). The CDR3 covers 14 residues. Trimming took off 3 bases at V and 3 bases at J, with 14 bases between the two ends. Per the germline V gene, CDR1 is GTSNPN and CDR2 is SVGIG (reference sequence). CDR3 sequence reads: CAWRDTTTYYGYTF. CDR3 nucleotides: TGTGCCTGGAGGGACACCACGACGTACTATGGCTACACCTTC.

This clonotype was found many times. The chain combines TRBV3-1 with TRBJ2-1; weak D call: TRBD2 (5 bases). The V end was cut by 0 bases, the J end by 13 bases, with 10 bases between. Germline V gives CDR1 LGHDT, CDR2 YNNKEL (reference sequence). This CDR3 is 12 amino acids long. The CDR3 loop reads CASSQERLAQFF. As DNA, the CDR3 is TGTGCCAGCAGCCAAGAGCGGCTAGCCCAGTTCTTC.

In regard to this clonotype: The junction departs from the called germline gene at one end, perhaps through a read error. The rearrangement joins TRBV7-3 to TRBJ2-3, with TRBD1 as a possible D gene (8 bases). The germline V gene has CDR1 SGHTA and CDR2 FQGTGA. The CDR3 is made up of 15 amino acids. CDR3 sequence reads: CVSSSTGGGTDPQYF. CDR3 bases: TGTGTCAGCAGCTCAACAGGGGGGGGGACAGATCCGCAGTATTTT.

Note on this clonotype: One base away lies a much larger clone, so this may be a sequencing read error. This chain joins TRBV5-1 and TRBJ1-1, with D maybe TRBD1 (6 bases). The CDR3 consists of 19 residues. Germline CDR1 reads SGHRS; CDR2 reads YFSETQ. V lost 1 base, J lost 6 bases, and 28 bases lay in between. CDR3 protein: CASSLHPITQGSGGPEAFF. In DNA, the CDR3 is TGCGCCAGCAGCTTGCACCCGATCACACAGGGATCCGGGGGCCCTGAAGCTTTCTTT.

Remarks on this clonotype: The germline gene is not matched at one end of the junction; a read error may be the cause. This chain links TRBV20-1 with TRBJ2-2; possibly TRBD2 for D (5 bases). From germline, CDR1 is DFQATT and CDR2 SNEGSKA (reference sequence). The CDR3 extends over 12 amino acids. The CDR3 nucleotides read TGCGGTGCAGCAGCGGACACCGGGGAGCTGTTTTTT. Translated, it gives CGAAADTGELFF.

In this sample, this clonotype turned up many times. The chain couples TRBV11-2 to TRBJ1-5, with D perhaps TRBD1 (5 bases). CDR3 length equals 14 residues. Trimming cost V 5 bases and J 5 bases, with 13 bases left between them. Per germline, CDR1 SGHAT and CDR2 FQNNGV. The CDR3 bases are TGTGCCAGCAGCGGGTCAGGGCTCGATCAGCCCCAGCATTTT. Amino acid sequence: CASSGSGLDQPQHF.